The clone carrying this TCR beta chain was counted only a few times. The data originate from a study of regulatory T cells in long-lasting Graves disease. Building the TCR beta libraries relied on iRepertoire HTBI primers, and CDR3 regions underwent Arm-PCR. TCRdb passed the multiplex PCR reads through MiXCR, listing each CDR3 protein once. The data show approximately 560,000 distinct CDR3 sequences, about 15% seen once. This sample's time point: newly diagnosed GD, antithyroid drugs for less than 3 months. Generation of the TCR library employed RNA extracted from PBMCs. This sample was shared with a second study, whose subject was T cells in Graves' hyperthyroidism and ophthalmopathy. That paper states: A first-round RT-PCR of the TCR CDR3 used the HTBI primer set.

The source was peripheral blood mononuclear cells (PBMCs), collected at new diagnosis, from a patient treated with antithyroid drugs. The source of this sequence is a man aged 18 to 29 with Graves disease.

CDR3 sequence: CASSSRTSGFYNEQFF. For the CDR3, the DNA is TGTGCCAGCAGCTCCCGGACTAGCGGGTTCTACAATGAGCAGTTCTTC. J is TRBJ2-1 and V is TRBV7-9, with 11 bases fitting TRBD2. The V gene's germline CDR1 is SEHNR and CDR2 FQNEAQ (reference sequence). The junction had 5 bases not matched to a gene; V was cut back by 4 bases and J by 3 bases. CDR3 size: 16 residues.